This T cell receptor beta chain is from a study of low-dose radiotherapy and immunotherapy resistance in tumors. This CDR3 contains 13 residues. The germline V gene encodes CDR1 GTSNPN and CDR2 SVGIG (reference sequence). The V end lost 0 bases, the J end lost 2 bases, and 7 bases lay between the germline ends. This clonotype was detected many times. Time point specified: before trial treatment. TRAV- and TRBV-specific primers primed first-strand cDNA, covering alpha and beta chains. TCR amplification involved around 22 PCR cycles with a constant-region primer and V-primer adapter. Using its own MiXCR run on the reads, TCRdb lists one record per CDR3 protein. The sample lists more than 50,000 distinct CDR3 sequences; roughly a quarter were seen once.

This sequence was found in a male donor with prostate cancer. The chain links TRBV30 to TRBJ1-2; D gene unclear. The sample was PBMCs, taken before treatment. The CDR3 DNA reads TGTGCCTGGAGTGTGCAGGAAAACTATGGCTACACCTTC. Encoded protein: CAWSVQENYGYTF.